This TCR beta chain stems from a study of T cells expressing NK-cell markers. For the study at large: Most of the eight sequenced donors tested HCMV-seropositive; one tested seronegative. Study results and limitations: These clonotypes additionally ranked first within the CD3+CD56-NKG2C+ fraction of a few donors. Of the CD8+ T cells in about 6 donors, roughly 1.0-7.0% belonged to dominant NKG2C+ clonotypes.

Concerning this clonotype itself: Its antigen is unidentified.

CDR3 length: 15 residues. The V gene's germline CDR1 is SQVTM and CDR2 ANQGSEA. UMI-tagged 5'RACE template switching yielded the TCR beta cDNA. TCRdb reworked the 5' RACE reads into one entry per CDR3 protein, no DNA. The sample has about 550,000 distinct CDR3 sequences, and its top ten clones hold approximately 3.5%. The TCR comes from a man between 18 and 35 years old in good health. Sample: blood T cells: a sorted CD56 or NKG2C T cell subset, CD4+ or CD8+ T cells, or bulk PBMC T cells (not recorded which). The J gene is TRBJ2-2, the V gene TRBV29-1; TCRdb reports TRBD1, a call that lacks DNA to check it against. The CDR3 loop reads CSVSQRGARAGELFF.